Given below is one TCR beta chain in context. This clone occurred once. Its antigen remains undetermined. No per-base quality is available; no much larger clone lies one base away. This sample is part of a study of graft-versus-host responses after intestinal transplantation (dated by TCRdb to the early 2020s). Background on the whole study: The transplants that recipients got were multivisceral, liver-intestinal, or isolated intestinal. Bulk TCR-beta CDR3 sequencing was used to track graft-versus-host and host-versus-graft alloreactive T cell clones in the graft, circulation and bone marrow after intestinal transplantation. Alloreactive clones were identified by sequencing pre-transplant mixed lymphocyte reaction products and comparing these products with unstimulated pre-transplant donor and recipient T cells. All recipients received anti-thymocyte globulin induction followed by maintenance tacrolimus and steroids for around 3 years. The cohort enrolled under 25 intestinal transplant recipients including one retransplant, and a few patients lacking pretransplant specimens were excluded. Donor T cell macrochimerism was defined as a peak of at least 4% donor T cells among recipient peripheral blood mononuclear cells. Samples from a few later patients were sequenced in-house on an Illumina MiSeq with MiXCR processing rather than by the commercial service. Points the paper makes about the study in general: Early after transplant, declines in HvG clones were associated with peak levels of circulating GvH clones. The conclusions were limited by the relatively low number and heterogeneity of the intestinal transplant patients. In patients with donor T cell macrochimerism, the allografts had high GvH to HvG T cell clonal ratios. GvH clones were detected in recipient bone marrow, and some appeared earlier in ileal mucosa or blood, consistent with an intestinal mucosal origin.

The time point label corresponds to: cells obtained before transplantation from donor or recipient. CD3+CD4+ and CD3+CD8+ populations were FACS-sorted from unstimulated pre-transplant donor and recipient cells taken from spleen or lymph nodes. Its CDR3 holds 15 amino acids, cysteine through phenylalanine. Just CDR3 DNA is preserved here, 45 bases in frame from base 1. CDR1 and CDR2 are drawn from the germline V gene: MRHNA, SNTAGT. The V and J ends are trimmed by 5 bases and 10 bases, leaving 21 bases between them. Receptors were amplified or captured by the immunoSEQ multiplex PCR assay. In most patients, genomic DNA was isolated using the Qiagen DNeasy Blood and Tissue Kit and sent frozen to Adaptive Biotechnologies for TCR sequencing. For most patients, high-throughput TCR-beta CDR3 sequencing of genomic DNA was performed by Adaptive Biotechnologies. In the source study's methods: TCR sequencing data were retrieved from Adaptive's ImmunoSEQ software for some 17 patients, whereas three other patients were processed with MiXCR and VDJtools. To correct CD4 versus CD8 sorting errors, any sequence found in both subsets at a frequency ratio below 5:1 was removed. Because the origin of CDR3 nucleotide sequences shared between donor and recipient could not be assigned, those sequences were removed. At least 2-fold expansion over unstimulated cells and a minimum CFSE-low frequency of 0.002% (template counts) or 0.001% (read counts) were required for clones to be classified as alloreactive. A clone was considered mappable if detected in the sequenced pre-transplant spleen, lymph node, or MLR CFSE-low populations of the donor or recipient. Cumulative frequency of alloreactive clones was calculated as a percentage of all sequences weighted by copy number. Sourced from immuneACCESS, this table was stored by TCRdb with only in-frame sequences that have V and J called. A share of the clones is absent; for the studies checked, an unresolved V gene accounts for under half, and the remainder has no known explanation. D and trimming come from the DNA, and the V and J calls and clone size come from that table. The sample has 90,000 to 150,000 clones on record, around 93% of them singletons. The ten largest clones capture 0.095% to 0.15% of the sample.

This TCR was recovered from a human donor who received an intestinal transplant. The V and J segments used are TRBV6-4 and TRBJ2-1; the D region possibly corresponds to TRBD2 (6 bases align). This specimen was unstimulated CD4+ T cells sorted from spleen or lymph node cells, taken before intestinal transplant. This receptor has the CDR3 CASSTKGLASGEQFF. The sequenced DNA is TGTGCCAGCAGTACCAAGGGACTCGCAAGTGGGGAGCAGTTCTTC.